This TCR beta chain is drawn from a study of blood T cell repertoires in COVID-19. At the level of the study: The origin of the acute and convalescent COVID-19 samples was the United States, Italy and Spain.

Under the authors' procedure: The assay estimated nucleated cells by amplifying reference gene primers. Measured with immunoSEQ multiplex PCR; TCRdb has only the in-frame clones, and not every one. V and J calls and clone size follow that table, whereas D and trimming were derived from the DNA. Counted here are roughly 260,000 clones, 75% to 95% occurring once; the ten biggest clones make up 2% to 3%. The CDR3 is made up of 14 amino acids. The V gene end was trimmed by 2 bases and the J gene end by 2 bases; junction bases not matched to a gene: 2. Germline V gene sequence: CDR1 SEHNR, CDR2 FQNEAQ (reference sequence).

The chain employs TRBV7-9 and TRBJ2-7; 8 positions match TRBD1. The clonotype comes from a person under 35 with COVID-19, enrolled during active disease. Sequencing input: peripheral blood. Written as DNA, the CDR3 is TGTGCCAGCAGCTTAACAGGGGGGACCTACGAGCAGTACTTC. Translating it yields CASSLTGGTYEQYF.